Listed here are 5 T cell receptor beta chains from one sample, sequenced in a study of blood T cell repertoires in COVID-19. Produced via immunoSEQ multiplex PCR; TCRdb's table is partial and in-frame only. The table shows approximately 500,000 clones, with 85% to 90% occurring only once. The sample taken for sequencing was peripheral blood. The receptors derive from a woman in her fifties or sixties with COVID-19, enrolled during active disease.

This clone has just one count. This chain links TRBV2 with TRBJ1-5; D may be TRBD1 (6 bases). The CDR3 totals 14 residues. Trimming took 4 bases from V and 2 from J, leaving 9 bases between them. Germline V gives CDR1 SNHLY, CDR2 FYNNEI. Written as DNA, the CDR3 is TGTGCCAGCAGTGCAGGGGTCGGCAATCAGCCCCAGCATTTT. Its translation is CASSAGVGNQPQHF.

The sample holds one count of this clone. The CDR3 DNA reads as TGTGCCAGCAGCGTAGAACCGGGAAGCACTGAAGCTTTCTTT. Amino acids: CASSVEPGSTEAFF. The rearrangement links TRBV9 to TRBJ1-1, with D unresolved. Per the germline V gene, CDR1 is SGDLS and CDR2 is YYNGEE. Trimming cost V 0 bases and J 4 bases, with 10 bases left between them. CDR3 length: 14 residues.

The rearrangement links TRBV2 to TRBJ1-1, with 9 positions matching TRBD1. Germline V gives CDR1 SNHLY, CDR2 FYNNEI. This CDR3 contains 15 residues. V trimming: 4 bases; J trimming: 5 bases; junction bases outside the gene matches: 8. CDR3 coding DNA: TGTGCCAGCAGTGGCCCACAGGGGGCCTATACTGAAGCTTTCTTT. It encodes CASSGPQGAYTEAFF.

The CDR3 DNA sequence: TGTGCCTGGAGTGCACCCCGGACAGGTCGTAACTATGGCTACACCTTC. Translation: CAWSAPRTGRNYGYTF. The chain joins TRBV30 to TRBJ1-2, with 7 bases identical to TRBD1. CDR3 size: 16 residues. V gave up 1 base and J gave up 1 base; unmatched junction bases: 9. CDR1 is GTSNPN and CDR2 is SVGIG in the germline V gene (reference sequence).

The V and J genes are TRBV14 and TRBJ1-1; 7 bases are shared with TRBD1. The CDR3 contains 14 residues. Germline CDR1 reads SGHDN; CDR2 reads FVKESK. V shed 4 bases, J shed 1 base, and the junction held 3 bases outside the gene matches. CDR3 nucleotide sequence: TGTGCCAGCAGCCCGGGGACAGAGAACACTGAAGCTTTCTTT. Translation gives CASSPGTENTEAFF.